The 30 T cell receptor beta chains given below trace back to one sample, sequenced in a study of blood T cell repertoires in COVID-19. The method was immunoSEQ multiplex PCR; TCRdb's version includes in-frame clones alone and lacks a portion of them. The table has more than 150,000 clones, 80% seen once. Sequenced: peripheral blood. The receptors shown here come from a man in his sixties with acute or convalescent COVID-19.

This chain connects TRBV7-9 to TRBJ1-6, with D unresolved. Trimming took 1 base from V and 7 from J, leaving 11 bases between them. Germline CDR1 is SEHNR and CDR2 is FQNEAQ (reference sequence). The CDR3 is made up of 15 amino acids. The CDR3 DNA is TGTGCCAGCAGCTTAGTCTCTAGCTCCAATTCACCCCTCCACTTT. Its translation is CASSLVSSSNSPLHF.

This clone was observed a handful of times. The V gene is TRBV3-1 (or the pseudogene TRBV3-2), the J gene TRBJ2-5; no clear D. The germline V gene encodes CDR1 LGHDT and CDR2 YNNKEL (reference sequence). Deletions cut 2 bases from V and 3 bases from J, with 4 bases between. This CDR3 has 12 amino acids. The CDR3 bases are TGTGCCAGCAGCCAATTCGAAGAGACCCAGTACTTC. It codes for CASSQFEETQYF.

V is TRBV6-5 and J is TRBJ2-5; 8 bases are shared with TRBD2. Germline CDR1 reads MNHEY; CDR2 reads SVGAGI. The CDR3 contains 14 residues. Losses at the gene ends were 7 bases for V and 4 bases for J; bases not matched to a gene: 8. DNA for the CDR3: TGTGCCAGCACAAGCGGGGGAGTCCCAGAGACCCAGTACTTC. This sequence encodes CASTSGGVPETQYF.

The rearrangement links TRBV7-2 to TRBJ1-4, with a weak D call TRBD1 (6 bases). Germline CDR1 SGHTA, CDR2 FQGNSA. Trimming cost V 7 bases and J 3 bases, with 15 bases left between them. This CDR3 comprises 15 residues. This chain's CDR3 is CASTIQGQPNEKLFF. The DNA for the CDR3 is TGTGCCAGCACTATTCAGGGGCAGCCTAATGAAAAACTGTTTTTT.

The chain couples TRBV5-5 to TRBJ2-1; 7 nucleotides agree with TRBD2. The germline V gene encodes CDR1 SGHKS and CDR2 YYEKEE (reference sequence). This CDR3 has 15 residues. J gave up 5 bases and V 0 bases, and 5 bases lay outside the gene matches. CDR3 amino acids: CASSLETSSHNEQFF. The CDR3 region has the DNA TGTGCCAGCAGCTTGGAGACTAGCAGCCACAATGAGCAGTTCTTC.

This clone appeared a single time. This chain connects TRBV19 to TRBJ2-3, with D possibly matching TRBD2 (5 bases). Germline V gene lookup returns CDR1 LNHDA and CDR2 SQIVND (reference sequence). V gave up 3 bases and J gave up 4 bases, with 17 bases separating them. The CDR3 is 16 residues long. The CDR3: CASSIHTGTKADTQYF. In DNA form, the CDR3 reads TGTGCCAGTAGTATTCACACGGGAACAAAGGCAGATACGCAGTATTTT.

This clone was observed once. The J gene is TRBJ2-2, the V gene TRBV21-1; the D call of TRBD1 is as the table states it, not checked on the DNA. TRBV21-1 is designated a pseudogene. The CDR3 covers 15 residues. CDR3 loop: CASSKGAFLPGELFF. For the CDR3, the DNA is TGTGCCAGCAGCAAAGGGGCGTTTCTGCCCGGGGAGCTGTTTTTT.

CDR3 loop: CASSFSGHRGLYGYTF. The DNA for the CDR3 is TGTGCCAGCAGCTTCTCGGGACACAGGGGGCTCTATGGCTACACCTTC. The V gene is TRBV7-3, the J gene TRBJ1-2, with 9 bases that match TRBD1. The V and J ends lost 3 bases and 4 bases, in that order; junction bases with no gene match: 9. The CDR3 is made up of 16 amino acids. CDR1 is SGHTA, CDR2 FQGTGA, per germline.

This clone has ten or more counts. The rearrangement uses TRBV5-6 and TRBJ1-2; D unclear. Germline assignment: CDR1 SGHDT and CDR2 YYEEEE. The ends were cut back, 0 bases at V and 6 bases at J, with 9 bases in the middle. The CDR3 sequence is 13 residues long. This chain's CDR3 is CASSLGQRHGYTF. The CDR3 bases are TGTGCCAGCAGCTTGGGGCAGAGGCATGGCTACACCTTC.

This chain uses TRBV28 with TRBJ2-5, with 10 bases fitting TRBD1. The CDR3 runs 17 residues. The germline V gene has CDR1 MDHEN and CDR2 SYDVKM. J lost 5 bases, V lost 6 bases, and 15 bases had no gene match. The CDR3 is CASSGGQGLPGGETQYF. The DNA of the CDR3 is TGTGCCAGCAGCGGGGGACAGGGGCTCCCAGGGGGGGAGACCCAGTACTTC.

V usage is TRBV9 and J usage is TRBJ1-6; no firm D call. CDR1 and CDR2 from the germline V gene are SGDLS and YYNGEE. V was cut by 4 bases and J by 7 bases, with 6 bases left in between. CDR3 length: 12 residues. The CDR3, as DNA: TGTGCCAGCAGCACCAGGAATTCACCCCTCCACTTT. Amino acids: CASSTRNSPLHF.

Regarding this clone: Other DNA sequences in the sample encode the same CDR3. The chain is built from TRBV6-5 and TRBJ1-2; D might be TRBD1 (5 bases). The CDR3 covers 12 residues. Germline V gene sequence: CDR1 MNHEY, CDR2 SVGAGI. Deletions cut 4 bases from V and 6 bases from J, with 9 bases between. The CDR3 DNA reads as TGTGCCAGCAGTTCAGGGTCGGATGGCTACACCTTC. This sequence encodes CASSSGSDGYTF.

The chain links TRBV11-2 to TRBJ1-4; 7 bases line up with TRBD1. V shed 6 bases and J 8 bases; nucleotides not matched to a gene: 9. The CDR3 consists of 14 residues. Germline lookup yields CDR1 SGHAT and CDR2 FQNNGV. CDR3 amino acids: CASRPSGGREKLFF. The CDR3 DNA is TGTGCCAGCAGACCATCAGGGGGAAGAGAAAAACTGTTTTTT.

This rearrangement joins TRBV19 to TRBJ1-6; D not resolved. The CDR3 runs 15 residues. Germline V lookup: CDR1 LNHDA, CDR2 SQIVND (reference sequence). Trimming took 3 bases from V and 9 from J, leaving 15 bases between them. The CDR3 bases are TGTGCCAGTAGTATGGGAGTTCGGGTGGCTTCACCCCTCCACTTT. Translated, it gives CASSMGVRVASPLHF.

The chain carries TRBV5-6 and TRBJ2-3, with D possibly being TRBD1 (6 bases). This CDR3 has 14 amino acids. V was cut by 2 bases and J by 0 bases, with 7 bases left in between. Germline loops: CDR1 SGHDT, CDR2 YYEEEE. The CDR3 DNA follows: TGTGCCAGCAGCTTTCAGGGGAGCACAGATACGCAGTATTTT. It yields the protein CASSFQGSTDTQYF. The full variable domain, completed using reference TRBV5-6 and TRBJ2-3, is DAGVTQSPTHLIKTRGQQVTLRCSPKSGHDTVSWYQQALGQGPQFIFQYYEEEERQRGNFPDRFSGHQFPNYSSELNVNALLLGDSALYLCASSFQGSTDTQYFGPGTRLTVL.

The chain has TRBV5-8 and TRBJ1-5; TRBD1 matches 10 bases. The V gene end was trimmed by 5 bases and the J gene end by 5 bases; junction bases not matched to a gene: 7. The CDR3 contains 15 residues. CDR1 and CDR2 from the germline V gene are SGHTS and YDEGEE. The CDR3 sequence: CASRAQGQGYQPQHF. The CDR3 nucleotides read TGTGCCAGCAGGGCCCAGGGACAGGGGTATCAGCCCCAGCATTTT.

The chain is built from TRBV19 and TRBJ1-1; 7 nucleotides align to TRBD1. This CDR3 spans 14 amino acids. Unmatched junction bases numbered 3, after V lost 4 bases and J lost 1 base. Germline V gene data show CDR1 as LNHDA and CDR2 as SQIVND (reference sequence). The CDR3 reads CASSTGTANTEAFF. CDR3 coding DNA: TGTGCCAGTAGTACCGGGACAGCGAACACTGAAGCTTTCTTT. Using reference TRBV19 and TRBJ1-1 for the parts outside the CDR3, the full variable domain is DGGITQSPKYLFRKEGQNVTLSCEQNLNHDAMYWYRQDPGQGLRLIYYSQIVNDFQKGDIAEGYSVSREKKESFPLTVTSAQKNPTAFYLCASSTGTANTEAFFGQGTRLTVV.

This rearrangement joins TRBV6-2 or TRBV6-3 to TRBJ2-1, with TRBD1 matching over 8 bases. Looked up from germline, CDR1 is MNHEY and CDR2 is SVGEGT. With 6 bases clipped from V and 5 bases from J, the junction kept 9 bases outside the gene matches. The CDR3 spans 15 residues. This CDR3 reads CASSQLGQGNNEQFF. The CDR3 DNA reads TGTGCCAGCAGCCAGCTAGGACAGGGAAACAATGAGCAGTTCTTC.

The J gene is TRBJ2-7, the V gene TRBV6-5; tentatively, D is TRBD1 (6 bases). This CDR3 has 14 amino acids. V shed 10 bases and J shed 3 bases, with 19 bases lying between them. Germline V gene data show CDR1 as MNHEY and CDR2 as SVGAGI. Here the CDR3 reads CATALTGLGYEQYF. The CDR3 bases are TGTGCCACCGCGTTGACAGGCTTGGGCTACGAGCAGTACTTC.

The V call is TRBV9, the J call TRBJ1-2; D ambiguous. The CDR3 runs 14 residues. Looked up from germline, CDR1 is SGDLS and CDR2 is YYNGEE. Trimming took off 5 bases at V and 2 bases at J, with 13 bases between the two ends. This CDR3 is CASRASGLNYGYTF. CDR3 sequence (DNA): TGTGCCAGCAGGGCGAGCGGGTTAAACTATGGCTACACCTTC. Drawing the rest from reference TRBV9 and TRBJ1-2, the complete variable domain is DSGVTQTPKHLITATGQRVTLRCSPRSGDLSVYWYQQSLDQGLQFLIQYYNGEERAKGNILERFSAQQFPDLHSELNLSSLELGDSALYFCASRASGLNYGYTFGSGTRLTVV.

The rearrangement uses TRBV18 and TRBJ2-2, with D hard to call. CDR1 is KGHSH, CDR2 LQKENI, per germline. The CDR3 runs to 13 residues. V shed 5 bases and J shed 8 bases, with 12 bases lying between them. The CDR3 loop reads CASSATSSGELFF. The CDR3 nucleotides read TGTGCCAGCTCAGCGACAAGTAGTGGGGAGCTGTTTTTT.

The chain carries TRBV5-1 and TRBJ1-1; the D gene is possibly TRBD1 (6 bases). This CDR3 is built from 15 residues. The germline V gene has CDR1 SGHRS and CDR2 YFSETQ. Deletions cut 1 base from V and 1 base from J, with 11 bases between. The chain's CDR3 is CASSLLSQGNTEAFF. CDR3 DNA: TGCGCCAGCAGCTTGTTATCACAGGGGAACACTGAAGCTTTCTTT.

The chain links TRBV6-1 to TRBJ1-2, with TRBD1 matching 9 bases. The CDR3 is 17 amino acids. The V and J ends lost 1 base and 4 bases, in that order; junction bases with no gene match: 10. The germline CDR1 and CDR2 sequences are MNHNS and SASEGT. The CDR3 DNA sequence: TGTGCCAGCAGTGAAGGGGGTGCGGGACAGGGCCTCTATGGCTACACCTTC. Amino acids: CASSEGGAGQGLYGYTF.

J is TRBJ2-6 and V is TRBV28, with a tentative D call TRBD1 (6 bases). The CDR3 sequence is 15 residues long. V was shortened by 6 bases and J by 2 bases, with 11 bases between the two germline ends. The germline V gene encodes CDR1 MDHEN and CDR2 SYDVKM. CDR3 loop: CASSHPGAGANVLTF. The CDR3 DNA reads TGTGCCAGCAGCCACCCAGGGGCTGGGGCCAACGTCCTGACTTTC.

The V gene is TRBV28, the J gene TRBJ2-7; D is unclear. Germline-derived CDR1 and CDR2 are MDHEN and SYDVKM. CDR3 length: 13 amino acids. Deletions cut 5 bases from V and 0 bases from J, with 8 bases between. The CDR3 reads CASSAYSSYEQYF. The CDR3 DNA reads TGTGCCAGCAGTGCCTACTCCTCCTACGAGCAGTACTTC.

The chain is built from TRBV4-3 and TRBJ2-6; 9 bases match TRBD1. Losses at the gene ends were 2 bases for V and 0 bases for J; bases not matched to a gene: 11. This CDR3 comprises 20 residues. The germline CDR1 and CDR2 sequences are LGHNA and YSLEER. This CDR3 reads CASSQRTGDEITSGANVLTF. CDR3 DNA sequence: TGCGCCAGCAGCCAACGGACAGGGGACGAGATTACCTCTGGGGCCAACGTCCTGACTTTC.

This clone was found once. The rearrangement uses TRBV3-1 (or the pseudogene TRBV3-2) and TRBJ2-7; D is perhaps TRBD1 (5 bases). There are 14 residues in the CDR3. Trimming took 3 bases from V and 5 from J, leaving 14 bases between them. CDR1 is LGHDT and CDR2 is YNNKEL in the germline V gene (reference sequence). CDR3 in amino acids: CASSQRQGRNEQYF. The CDR3 region has the DNA TGTGCCAGCAGCCAGCGGCAGGGTAGGAACGAGCAGTACTTC.

The CDR3 spells CASSLGPTGTGPGSTQYF. Here the CDR3 DNA reads TGTGCCAGCAGCTTAGGGCCTACCGGGACAGGGCCAGGATCGACCCAGTACTTC. The chain is built from TRBV7-2 and TRBJ2-5, with 9 bases matching TRBD1. J gave up 7 bases and V 1 base, and 16 bases lay outside the gene matches. The CDR3 loop spans 18 amino acids. Germline V gene lookup returns CDR1 SGHTA and CDR2 FQGNSA.

The DNA of the CDR3 is TGTGCCAGCAGCATAGGACAGGGAATTTCCAATGAGCAGTTCTTC. Its protein is CASSIGQGISNEQFF. The chain carries TRBV9 and TRBJ2-1; TRBD1 agrees at 8 bases. The germline V gene has CDR1 SGDLS and CDR2 YYNGEE. The CDR3 covers 15 residues. The V gene end was trimmed by 4 bases and the J gene end by 6 bases; junction bases not matched to a gene: 9.

This clone was seen only once. The V gene is TRBV4-1, the J gene TRBJ1-2; the D gene is possibly TRBD1 (6 bases). V was shortened by 1 base and J by 0 bases, with 9 bases between the two germline ends. In germline, CDR1 is MGHRA, CDR2 YSYEKL. This CDR3 contains 15 residues. The CDR3 DNA follows: TGCGCCAGCAGCCAAGGGCAGGGGACTAACTATGGCTACACCTTC. Protein sequence: CASSQGQGTNYGYTF.